This T cell receptor beta chain emerged from a study of CD8 T cells in Susac syndrome. The CDR3 is made up of 16 amino acids. V gave up 3 bases and J gave up 7 bases, with 18 bases separating them. Germline lookup yields CDR1 MDHEN and CDR2 SYDVKM. Sequencing of TCR beta drew on CD8+ and CD4+ T cells from blood. RNA, at roughly 0.5 to 1 ug, was reverse transcribed with random hexamers. TCRdb reanalysed the immunoSEQ multiplex PCR reads using MiXCR and keeps one entry per CDR3 protein. The data hold 150,000 or so distinct CDR3 sequences, with approximately 95% observed a single time. The receptor was derived from a human donor with Susac syndrome. What was sequenced was CD4+ T cells from PBMCs. The chain joins TRBV28 to TRBJ1-4; a weak D match, TRBD1 (6 bases). The CDR3 here is CASSFPRGTGTEKLFF. The CDR3, as DNA: TGTGCCAGCAGTTTCCCTAGGGGGACGGGGACTGAAAAACTGTTTTTT.